A selection of T cell receptor beta chains follows, all from one sample in a study of cytomegalovirus exposure and HLA in healthy donors. Using immunoSEQ multiplex PCR, the repertoire was profiled, and TCRdb retains in-frame clones only, with some absent. This sample has about 120,000 clones, with around three quarters found just once. Sequenced: PBMCs. The receptors shown here come from a female donor in good health and CMV-seronegative. Both conserved end residues are part of each CDR3. The D gene is left open where the match is weak. Clone size is not always given. Where it is, it says once, few, many or a class for expanded clones.

DNA: TGTGCCAGCAGCTTGGGGGACAGCCGTAACTATGGCTACACCTTC
CDR3: CASSLGDSRNYGYTF
length: 15
D: TRBD1
J: TRBJ1-2
size: -
V: TRBV5-6

DNA: TGTGCCAGCAGCGTAGCCCTCTCCCGGGGGGGCCTCACCGGGGAGCTGTTTTTT
CDR3: CASSVALSRGGLTGELFF
length: 18
D: TRBD2
J: TRBJ2-2
size: -
V: TRBV9

DNA: TGTGCCAGCAGCTTCGCCTCCGGCATCTCGGGGACTTGGGTAGATACGCAGTATTTT
CDR3: CASSFASGISGTWVDTQYF
length: 19
D: -
J: TRBJ2-3
size: -
V: TRBV7-6

DNA: TGTGCCAGCAGCGTAGGACCGGGGGGGAGTGCCAATGAGCAGTTCTTC
CDR3: CASSVGPGGSANEQFF
length: 16
D: TRBD2
J: TRBJ2-1
size: few
V: TRBV9

DNA: TGTGCCTGGGCAAACCAAGGACAGGGTAATGGCTACACCTTC
CDR3: CAWANQGQGNGYTF
length: 14
D: TRBD1
J: TRBJ1-2
size: -
V: TRBV30

DNA: TGTGCCAGCAGTTACTCTAGCGGGGACACTGAAGCTTTCTTT
CDR3: CASSYSSGDTEAFF
length: 14
D: -
J: TRBJ1-1
size: -
V: TRBV6-6

DNA: TGTGCCAGCAGCACGGGACTAGAGTACACCGGGGAGCTGTTTTTT
CDR3: CASSTGLEYTGELFF
length: 15
D: TRBD2
J: TRBJ2-2
size: -
V: TRBV13

DNA: TGTGCCAGCAGCCGAGGGGTACAGGGGACGGGGTTCTACGAGCAGTACTTC
CDR3: CASSRGVQGTGFYEQYF
length: 17
D: TRBD1
J: TRBJ2-7
size: -
V: TRBV11-1

DNA: TGTGCCAGCAGCTCAGGGTTACTAGCGGGGGGCTACAATGAGCAGTTCTTC
CDR3: CASSSGLLAGGYNEQFF
length: 17
D: TRBD2
J: TRBJ2-1
size: -
V: TRBV7-6

DNA: TGTGCCAGCAGGTTAAACCCCAGCCAGGGCCCCTACGAGCAGTACTTC
CDR3: CASRLNPSQGPYEQYF
length: 16
D: -
J: TRBJ2-7
size: -
V: TRBV27

DNA: TGTGCCAGCAGCTTAGACAGAAACTCCTACGAGCAGTACTTC
CDR3: CASSLDRNSYEQYF
length: 14
D: -
J: TRBJ2-7
size: -
V: TRBV11-2

DNA: TGTGCCAGTAGTGCCCCTAGCGGGGGCACAGATACGCAGTATTTT
CDR3: CASSAPSGGTDTQYF
length: 15
D: TRBD2
J: TRBJ2-3
size: many
V: TRBV19

DNA: TGTGCCAGCAGCCCCGGGATGGGATCTGTATATGGCTACACCTTC
CDR3: CASSPGMGSVYGYTF
length: 15
D: -
J: TRBJ1-2
size: -
V: TRBV11-2

DNA: TGCGCCAGCAGCTTGGCCGGGACTGGAACGGCTAGCACAGATACGCAGTATTTT
CDR3: CASSLAGTGTASTDTQYF
length: 18
D: -
J: TRBJ2-3
size: -
V: TRBV5-1

DNA: TGTGCCAGTAGTATCCATCAACAGGCCGCCGACTATGGCTACACCTTC
CDR3: CASSIHQQAADYGYTF
length: 16
D: -
J: TRBJ1-2
size: -
V: TRBV19

DNA: TGTGCCAGCAGCTTAGGATATGCGGGCGAGCAGTACTTC
CDR3: CASSLGYAGEQYF
length: 13
D: -
J: TRBJ2-7
size: many
V: TRBV7-2

DNA: TGTGCCTGGAGTATTGGACAGAGCATGAGGGGAAACACCATATATTTT
CDR3: CAWSIGQSMRGNTIYF
length: 16
D: -
J: TRBJ1-3
size: -
V: TRBV30

DNA: TGTGCCTGGAGTGTACTTATGGGCCCAGGGGGCTACACCTTC
CDR3: CAWSVLMGPGGYTF
length: 14
D: -
J: TRBJ1-2
size: -
V: TRBV30

DNA: TGTGCCAGCAGCGCCAGGGGGCTCGGGAACACCATATATTTT
CDR3: CASSARGLGNTIYF
length: 14
D: TRBD1
J: TRBJ1-3
size: -
V: TRBV6-1

DNA: TGTGCCAGCTCACCAATGTATCAGGCGGGGGTTGGCGTGAACACTGAAGCTTTCTTT
CDR3: CASSPMYQAGVGVNTEAFF
length: 19
D: -
J: TRBJ1-1
size: -
V: TRBV18

DNA: TGTGCCAGCAGCTTGAGGGGTGGGTCGTGGGCCAACGTCCTGACTTTC
CDR3: CASSLRGGSWANVLTF
length: 16
D: -
J: TRBJ2-6
size: -
V: TRBV5-4

DNA: TGTGCTAGTGGTGTCAGCGGGACCTACAATGAGCAGTTCTTC
CDR3: CASGVSGTYNEQFF
length: 14
D: TRBD2
J: TRBJ2-1
size: -
V: TRBV12-5

DNA: TGTGCCTGGAGGACCGGGGGTTACACCGGGGAGCTGTTTTTT
CDR3: CAWRTGGYTGELFF
length: 14
D: -
J: TRBJ2-2
size: few
V: TRBV30

DNA: TGTGCCAGCAGCAGTGCGGGGACGAACACTGAAGCTTTCTTT
CDR3: CASSSAGTNTEAFF
length: 14
D: -
J: TRBJ1-1
size: few
V: TRBV5-6

DNA: TGTGCCAGTAGTATCGGGACAGATTATGGCTACACCTTC
CDR3: CASSIGTDYGYTF
length: 13
D: TRBD1
J: TRBJ1-2
size: -
V: TRBV19

DNA: TGTGCCAGTCTGCGGGGCCAACAGGCAGATACGCAGTATTTT
CDR3: CASLRGQQADTQYF
length: 14
D: -
J: TRBJ2-3
size: -
V: TRBV7-9

DNA: TGTGCCAGCAATTGGAAGGGGGAAGGCACTGAAGCTTTCTTT
CDR3: CASNWKGEGTEAFF
length: 14
D: -
J: TRBJ1-1
size: few
V: TRBV6-1

DNA: TGTGCCAGCAGCTTGGGACAGAGCGTCTCTGGAAACACCATATATTTT
CDR3: CASSLGQSVSGNTIYF
length: 16
D: TRBD1
J: TRBJ1-3
size: -
V: TRBV7-6

DNA: TGTGCTAGTGGTTTGGGCCCCAGCTCTGGAAACACCATATATTTT
CDR3: CASGLGPSSGNTIYF
length: 15
D: -
J: TRBJ1-3
size: -
V: TRBV12-5

DNA: TGTGCCAGCAGGCTCGCAGGAGGGCTCTCCACTGAAGCTTTCTTT
CDR3: CASRLAGGLSTEAFF
length: 15
D: -
J: TRBJ1-1
size: -
V: TRBV5-5

DNA: TGTGCCAGCAGCTCCACAGGGAACACAGATACGCAGTATTTT
CDR3: CASSSTGNTDTQYF
length: 14
D: -
J: TRBJ2-3
size: -
V: TRBV13

DNA: TGCGCCAGCTCTCCGGGAGTTGGCGGCTACACCTTC
CDR3: CASSPGVGGYTF
length: 12
D: -
J: TRBJ1-2
size: -
V: TRBV5-1

DNA: TGTGCCACCGCATCCAGGGGGTTTAGCTATGGCTACACCTTC
CDR3: CATASRGFSYGYTF
length: 14
D: TRBD1
J: TRBJ1-2
size: -
V: TRBV27

DNA: TGCGCCAGCACTAACGGGGACACGAACACCGGGGAGCTGTTTTTT
CDR3: CASTNGDTNTGELFF
length: 15
D: -
J: TRBJ2-2
size: -
V: TRBV23-1

DNA: TGTGCCAGCAGTCCCCGCGGGGTGGCCACCGAGCAGTACTTC
CDR3: CASSPRGVATEQYF
length: 14
D: -
J: TRBJ2-7
size: -
V: TRBV14

DNA: TGTGCCACCAGCAGAGTGGGACAGGGGGCTGAGACCCAGTACTTC
CDR3: CATSRVGQGAETQYF
length: 15
D: TRBD1
J: TRBJ2-5
size: once
V: TRBV15

DNA: TGTGCCAGCAGCTTGCGGAGCGGGGGTCAAGAGACCCAGTACTTC
CDR3: CASSLRSGGQETQYF
length: 15
D: TRBD2
J: TRBJ2-5
size: -
V: TRBV5-4

DNA: TGTGCCAGCAGCTTGGTGGTTATCGGCCAAGAGACCCAGTACTTC
CDR3: CASSLVVIGQETQYF
length: 15
D: -
J: TRBJ2-5
size: -
V: TRBV11-2

DNA: TGTGCCAGCAGCGTAGGACTAGCGGGGGGCAATTCCTACGAGCAGTACTTC
CDR3: CASSVGLAGGNSYEQYF
length: 17
D: TRBD2
J: TRBJ2-7
size: -
V: TRBV9

DNA: TGTGCCAGCAGGACGGGGGTTGAAGCTTTCTTT
CDR3: CASRTGVEAFF
length: 11
D: -
J: TRBJ1-1
size: -
V: TRBV7-9

DNA: TGTGCCAGCAGTGCGAGTGCGGGAGCTGTCTCTGGAAACACCATATATTTT
CDR3: CASSASAGAVSGNTIYF
length: 17
D: -
J: TRBJ1-3
size: -
V: TRBV25-1

DNA: TGTGCCAGCACTCTAGCGGGGGGCGAGCAGTTCTTC
CDR3: CASTLAGGEQFF
length: 12
D: TRBD2
J: TRBJ2-1
size: few
V: TRBV6-5

DNA: TGTGCCAGCAGCTACTTCCCAAACAGTCCAGATAACTATGGCTACACCTTC
CDR3: CASSYFPNSPDNYGYTF
length: 17
D: -
J: TRBJ1-2
size: -
V: TRBV7-9

DNA: TGTGCTAGCAGCCCACTGGGCCCAGATACGCAGTATTTT
CDR3: CASSPLGPDTQYF
length: 13
D: -
J: TRBJ2-3
size: -
V: TRBV7-7

DNA: TGCGCCAGCAGCGGCCGGACTAGCGGGGGACCGCTCTCCTACGAGCAGTACTTC
CDR3: CASSGRTSGGPLSYEQYF
length: 18
D: TRBD2
J: TRBJ2-7
size: once
V: TRBV5-1

DNA: TGTGCCAGCAGGAATAACAGGAACACTGAAGCTTTCTTT
CDR3: CASRNNRNTEAFF
length: 13
D: -
J: TRBJ1-1
size: -
V: TRBV27

DNA: TGTGCCAGCAGCCAGGCCGGGGGGGCCAACACAGATACGCAGTATTTT
CDR3: CASSQAGGANTDTQYF
length: 16
D: TRBD2
J: TRBJ2-3
size: once
V: TRBV4-2

DNA: TGTGCCGCTGGGGCGGGGTTCAAATTCATCGGCTACACCTTC
CDR3: CAAGAGFKFIGYTF
length: 14
D: -
J: TRBJ1-2
size: once
V: TRBV30

DNA: TGTGCCAGCAGCACGGGATCCAATGAGCAGTTCTTC
CDR3: CASSTGSNEQFF
length: 12
D: -
J: TRBJ2-1
size: -
V: TRBV5-6

DNA: TGTGCCAGCAGCGCGGGGACAGGGAACACCGGGGAGCTGTTTTTT
CDR3: CASSAGTGNTGELFF
length: 15
D: TRBD1
J: TRBJ2-2
size: few
V: TRBV5-6

DNA: TGTGCCAGCAGCCACGACAGGGACACTGAAGCTTTCTTT
CDR3: CASSHDRDTEAFF
length: 13
D: TRBD1
J: TRBJ1-1
size: -
V: TRBV5-6

DNA: TGTGCCAGTAGTAAGGGAGGCTTGGTTTACAATGAGCAGTTCTTC
CDR3: CASSKGGLVYNEQFF
length: 15
D: -
J: TRBJ2-1
size: -
V: TRBV19

DNA: TGTGCCAGCAGCTGGCGGACAGGAGGACGCACAGATACGCAGTATTTT
CDR3: CASSWRTGGRTDTQYF
length: 16
D: TRBD1
J: TRBJ2-3
size: -
V: TRBV11-1

DNA: TGCGCCAGCACAAGACCGGGACTAGCGGGTGTGAACTCCTACAATGAGCAGTTCTTC
CDR3: CASTRPGLAGVNSYNEQFF
length: 19
D: TRBD2
J: TRBJ2-1
size: -
V: TRBV10-2